Here is one TCR beta chain with its context. Germline CDR1 is SGHVS and CDR2 is FQNEAQ. This CDR3 has 15 residues. V was clipped by 5 bases and J by 2 bases, with 14 bases between them. Sequencing was performed with immunoSEQ multiplex PCR; in TCRdb, only in-frame clones are kept and a portion is missing. The sample has fewer than 150,000 clones; around 80% are singletons. The sample comes from a study of blood T cell repertoires in COVID-19. This sequence originates from a human donor in a cohort sampled during active COVID-19. Input material: peripheral blood. This chain uses TRBV7-8 with TRBJ2-3; D remains ambiguous. The chain's CDR3 is CASSPERGYTDTQYF. The CDR3 DNA is TGTGCCAGCAGCCCCGAGCGCGGTTACACAGATACGCAGTATTTT.